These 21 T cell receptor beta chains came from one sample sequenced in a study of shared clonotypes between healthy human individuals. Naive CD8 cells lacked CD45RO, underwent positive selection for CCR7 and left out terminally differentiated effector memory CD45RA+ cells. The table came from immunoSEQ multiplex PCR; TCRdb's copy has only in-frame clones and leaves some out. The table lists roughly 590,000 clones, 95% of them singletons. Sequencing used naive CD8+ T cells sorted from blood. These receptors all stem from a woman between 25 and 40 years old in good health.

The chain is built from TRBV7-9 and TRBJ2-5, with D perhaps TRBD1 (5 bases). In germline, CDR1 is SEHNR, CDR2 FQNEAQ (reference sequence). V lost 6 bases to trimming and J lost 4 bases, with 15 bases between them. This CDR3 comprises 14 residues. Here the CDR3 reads CASRPPLDRETQYF. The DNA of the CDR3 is TGTGCCAGCAGACCCCCGTTAGACAGAGAGACCCAGTACTTC.

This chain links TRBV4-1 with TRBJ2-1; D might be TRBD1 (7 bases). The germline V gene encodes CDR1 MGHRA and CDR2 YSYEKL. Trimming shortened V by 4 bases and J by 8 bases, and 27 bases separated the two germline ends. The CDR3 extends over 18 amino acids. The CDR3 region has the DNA TGCGCCAGCAGCCTGAGGGGGCACGGGAGTGGCAAGTTCGATGAGCAGTTCTTC. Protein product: CASSLRGHGSGKFDEQFF.

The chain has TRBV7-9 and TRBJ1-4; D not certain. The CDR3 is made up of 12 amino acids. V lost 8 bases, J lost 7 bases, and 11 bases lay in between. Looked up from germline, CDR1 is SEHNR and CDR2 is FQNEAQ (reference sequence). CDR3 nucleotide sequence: TGTGCCAGCTGCGCTGGGGTTGAAAAACTGTTTTTT. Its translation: CASCAGVEKLFF. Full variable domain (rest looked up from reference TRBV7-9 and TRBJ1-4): DTGVSQNPRHKITKRGQNVTFRCDPISEHNRLYWYRQTLGQGPEFLTYFQNEAQLEKSRLLSDRFSAERPKGSFSTLEIQRTEQGDSAMYLCASCAGVEKLFFGSGTQLSVL.

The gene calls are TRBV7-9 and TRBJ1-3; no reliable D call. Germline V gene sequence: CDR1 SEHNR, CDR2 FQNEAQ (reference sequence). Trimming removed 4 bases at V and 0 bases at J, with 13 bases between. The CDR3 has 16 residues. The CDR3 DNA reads TGTGCCAGCAGCTCCGGCCCCCGGGGCTCTGGAAACACCATATATTTT. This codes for CASSSGPRGSGNTIYF. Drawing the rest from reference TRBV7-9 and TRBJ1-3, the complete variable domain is DTGVSQNPRHKITKRGQNVTFRCDPISEHNRLYWYRQTLGQGPEFLTYFQNEAQLEKSRLLSDRFSAERPKGSFSTLEIQRTEQGDSAMYLCASSSGPRGSGNTIYFGEGSWLTVV.

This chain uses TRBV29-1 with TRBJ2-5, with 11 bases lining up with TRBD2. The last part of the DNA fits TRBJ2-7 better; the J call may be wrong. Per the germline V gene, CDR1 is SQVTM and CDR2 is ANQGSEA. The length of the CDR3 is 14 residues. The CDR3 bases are TGCAGCGTTATAACTAGCGGGAGTGAATACGAGCAGTACTTC. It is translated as CSVITSGSEYEQYF.

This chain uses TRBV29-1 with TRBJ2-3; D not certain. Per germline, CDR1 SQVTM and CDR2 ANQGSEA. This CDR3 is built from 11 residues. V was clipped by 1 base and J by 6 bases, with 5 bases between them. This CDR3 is CSVEGKDTQYF. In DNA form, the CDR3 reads TGCAGCGTTGAAGGGAAGGATACGCAGTATTTT.

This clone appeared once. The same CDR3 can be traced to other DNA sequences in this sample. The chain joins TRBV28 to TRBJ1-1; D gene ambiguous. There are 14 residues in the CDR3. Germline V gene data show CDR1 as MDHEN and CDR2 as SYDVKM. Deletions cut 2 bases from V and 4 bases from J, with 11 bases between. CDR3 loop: CASSLGRTSTEAFF. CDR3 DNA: TGTGCCAGCAGTTTAGGTAGGACGTCCACTGAAGCTTTCTTT.

In nucleotides, the CDR3 is TGTGCCAGCCGCAATGGGGGCCTGAACACTGAAGCTTTCTTT. This codes for CASRNGGLNTEAFF. The rearrangement joins TRBV6-4 to TRBJ1-1, with D possibly matching TRBD1 (6 bases). CDR3 size: 14 residues. Germline V lookup: CDR1 MRHNA, CDR2 SNTAGT. The V and J ends lost 8 bases and 0 bases respectively, with 13 bases between them.

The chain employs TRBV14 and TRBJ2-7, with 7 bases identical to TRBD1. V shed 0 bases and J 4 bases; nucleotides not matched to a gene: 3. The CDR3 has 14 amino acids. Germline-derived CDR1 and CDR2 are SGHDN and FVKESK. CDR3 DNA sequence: TGTGCCAGCAGCCAAGACCCGGGACAGTACGAGCAGTACTTC. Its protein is CASSQDPGQYEQYF.

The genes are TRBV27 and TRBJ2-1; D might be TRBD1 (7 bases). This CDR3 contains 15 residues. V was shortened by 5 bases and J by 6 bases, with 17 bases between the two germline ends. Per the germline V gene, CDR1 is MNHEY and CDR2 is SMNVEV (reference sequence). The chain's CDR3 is CASSLTGAGGNEQFF. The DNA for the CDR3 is TGTGCCAGCAGTCTAACGGGGGCAGGGGGCAATGAGCAGTTCTTC.

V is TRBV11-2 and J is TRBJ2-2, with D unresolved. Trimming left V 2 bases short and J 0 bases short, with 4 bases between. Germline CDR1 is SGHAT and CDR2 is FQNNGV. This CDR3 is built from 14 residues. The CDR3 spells CASSLQANTGELFF. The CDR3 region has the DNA TGTGCCAGCAGCTTACAGGCGAACACCGGGGAGCTGTTTTTT.

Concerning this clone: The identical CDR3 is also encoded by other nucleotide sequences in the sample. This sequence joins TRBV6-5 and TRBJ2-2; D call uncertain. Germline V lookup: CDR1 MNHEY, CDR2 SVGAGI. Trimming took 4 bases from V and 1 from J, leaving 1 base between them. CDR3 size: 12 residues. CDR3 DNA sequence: TGTGCCAGCAGTTTGAACACCGGGGAGCTGTTTTTT. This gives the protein CASSLNTGELFF.

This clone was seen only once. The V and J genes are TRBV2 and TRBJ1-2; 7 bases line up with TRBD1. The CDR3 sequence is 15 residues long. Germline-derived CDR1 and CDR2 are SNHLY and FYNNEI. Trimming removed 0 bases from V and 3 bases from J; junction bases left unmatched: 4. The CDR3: CASSEALGTDYGYTF. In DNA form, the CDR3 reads TGTGCCAGCAGTGAAGCGCTTGGGACAGACTATGGCTACACCTTC.

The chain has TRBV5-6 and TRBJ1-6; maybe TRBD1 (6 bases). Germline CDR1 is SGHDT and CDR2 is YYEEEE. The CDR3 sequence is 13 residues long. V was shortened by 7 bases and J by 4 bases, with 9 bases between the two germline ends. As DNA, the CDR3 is TGTGCCAGCGGACAGTTATATAATTCACCCCTCCACTTT. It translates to CASGQLYNSPLHF.

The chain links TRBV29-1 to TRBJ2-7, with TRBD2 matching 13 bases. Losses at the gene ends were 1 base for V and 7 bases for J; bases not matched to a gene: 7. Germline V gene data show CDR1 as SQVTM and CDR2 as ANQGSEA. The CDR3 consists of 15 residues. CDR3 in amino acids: CSVEGRTSGSSEQYF. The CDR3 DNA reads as TGCAGCGTTGAAGGAAGGACTAGCGGGAGTAGTGAGCAGTACTTC.

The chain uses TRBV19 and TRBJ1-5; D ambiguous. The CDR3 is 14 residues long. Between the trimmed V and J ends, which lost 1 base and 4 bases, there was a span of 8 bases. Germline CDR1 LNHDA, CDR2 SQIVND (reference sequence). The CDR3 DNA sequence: TGTGCCAGTAGTATAGGAGCCTGGAATCAGCCCCAGCATTTT. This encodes CASSIGAWNQPQHF.

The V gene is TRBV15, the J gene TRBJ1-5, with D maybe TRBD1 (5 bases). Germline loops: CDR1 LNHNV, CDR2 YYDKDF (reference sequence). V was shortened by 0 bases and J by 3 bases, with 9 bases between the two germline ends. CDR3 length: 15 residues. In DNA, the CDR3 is TGTGCCACCAGCAGAGATGCAGGGTCCAATCAGCCCCAGCATTTT. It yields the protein CATSRDAGSNQPQHF.

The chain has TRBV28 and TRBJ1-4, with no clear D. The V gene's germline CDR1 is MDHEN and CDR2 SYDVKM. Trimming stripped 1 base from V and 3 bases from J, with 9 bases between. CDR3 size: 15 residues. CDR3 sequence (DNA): TGTGCCAGCAGTTTATTACGCGGCGCTAATGAAAAACTGTTTTTT. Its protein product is CASSLLRGANEKLFF.

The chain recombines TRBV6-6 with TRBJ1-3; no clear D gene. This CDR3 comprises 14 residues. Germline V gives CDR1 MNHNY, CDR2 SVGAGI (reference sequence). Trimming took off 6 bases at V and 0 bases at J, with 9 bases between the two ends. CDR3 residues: CASSGGNSGNTIYF. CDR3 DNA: TGTGCCAGCAGCGGAGGGAACTCTGGAAACACCATATATTTT.

The CDR3 DNA is TGTGCCAGCAGCAAACCCGGGACTAGCCGCAATGAGCAGTTCTTC. Amino acids: CASSKPGTSRNEQFF. The V and J genes are TRBV11-2 and TRBJ2-1; 9 nucleotides match TRBD2. J lost 6 bases, V lost 5 bases, and 8 bases had no gene match. CDR3 length equals 15 residues. Germline-derived CDR1 and CDR2 are SGHAT and FQNNGV.

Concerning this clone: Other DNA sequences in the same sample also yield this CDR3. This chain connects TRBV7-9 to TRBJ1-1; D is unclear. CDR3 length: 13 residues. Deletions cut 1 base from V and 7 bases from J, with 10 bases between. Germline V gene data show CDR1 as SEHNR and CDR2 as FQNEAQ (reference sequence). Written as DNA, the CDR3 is TGTGCCAGCAGCTTAGTAGCAGGAGGTGAAGCTTTCTTT. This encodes CASSLVAGGEAFF. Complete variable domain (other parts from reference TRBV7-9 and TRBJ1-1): DTGVSQNPRHKITKRGQNVTFRCDPISEHNRLYWYRQTLGQGPEFLTYFQNEAQLEKSRLLSDRFSAERPKGSFSTLEIQRTEQGDSAMYLCASSLVAGGEAFFGQGTRLTVV.